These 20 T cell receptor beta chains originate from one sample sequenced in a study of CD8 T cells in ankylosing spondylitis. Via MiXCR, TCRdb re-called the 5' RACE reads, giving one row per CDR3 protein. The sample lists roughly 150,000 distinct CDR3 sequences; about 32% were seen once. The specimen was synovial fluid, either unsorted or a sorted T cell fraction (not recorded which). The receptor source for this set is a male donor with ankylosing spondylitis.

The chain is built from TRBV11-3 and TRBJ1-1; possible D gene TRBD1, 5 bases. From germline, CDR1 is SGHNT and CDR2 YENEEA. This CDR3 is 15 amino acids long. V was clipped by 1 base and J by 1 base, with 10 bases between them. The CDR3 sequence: CASSLGGTGNTEAFF. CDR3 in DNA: TGTGCCAGCAGCTTAGGAGGGACGGGGAACACTGAAGCTTTCTTT. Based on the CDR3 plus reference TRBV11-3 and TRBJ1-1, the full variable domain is EAGVVQSPRYKIIEKKQPVAFWCNPISGHNTLYWYLQNLGQGPELLIRYENEEAVDDSQLPKDRFSAERLKGVDSTLKIQPAELGDSAVYLCASSLGGTGNTEAFFGQGTRLTVV.

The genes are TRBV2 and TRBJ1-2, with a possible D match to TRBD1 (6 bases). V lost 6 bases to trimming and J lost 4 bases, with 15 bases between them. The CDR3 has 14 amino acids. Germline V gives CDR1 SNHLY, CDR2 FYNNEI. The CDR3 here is CASRRDNLPYGYTF. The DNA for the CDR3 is TGTGCCAGCAGACGGGACAACTTGCCCTATGGCTACACCTTC.

The CDR3 coding sequence is TGTGCCAGCAGCCCAACAGCTAACACCGGGGAGCTGTTTTTT. Translated: CASSPTANTGELFF. The chain couples TRBV7-9 to TRBJ2-2, with D unclear. CDR1 SEHNR and CDR2 FQNEAQ come from the germline V gene (reference sequence). CDR3 length equals 14 residues. The ends were cut back, 5 bases at V and 2 bases at J, with 9 bases in the middle.

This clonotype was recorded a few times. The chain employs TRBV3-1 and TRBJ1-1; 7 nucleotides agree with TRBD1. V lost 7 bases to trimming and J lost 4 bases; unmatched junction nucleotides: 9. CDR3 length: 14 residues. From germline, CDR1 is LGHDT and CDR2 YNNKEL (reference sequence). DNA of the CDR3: TGTGCCAGCATCCAGGGGGGATCGGGCACTGAAGCTTTCTTT. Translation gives CASIQGGSGTEAFF.

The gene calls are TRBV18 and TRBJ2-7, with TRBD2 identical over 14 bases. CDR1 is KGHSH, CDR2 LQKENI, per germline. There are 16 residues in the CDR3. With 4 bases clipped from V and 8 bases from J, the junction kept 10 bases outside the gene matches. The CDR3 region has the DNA TGTGCCAGCTCACAATCCGGGACTAGCGGGAGTGGGAAGCAGTACTTC. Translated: CASSQSGTSGSGKQYF.

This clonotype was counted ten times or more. CDR3 sequence: CASSPRRDRVFSGNTIYF. CDR3 DNA sequence: TGTGCCAGCAGTCCCCGACGGGACAGGGTATTCTCTGGAAACACCATATATTTT. The chain recombines TRBV27 with TRBJ1-3; 9 bases fit TRBD1. Trimming at V came to 5 bases and at J to 0 bases, leaving 11 bases not matched to a gene. Germline V CDR1 and CDR2: MNHEY, SMNVEV (reference sequence). The CDR3 is made up of 18 amino acids.

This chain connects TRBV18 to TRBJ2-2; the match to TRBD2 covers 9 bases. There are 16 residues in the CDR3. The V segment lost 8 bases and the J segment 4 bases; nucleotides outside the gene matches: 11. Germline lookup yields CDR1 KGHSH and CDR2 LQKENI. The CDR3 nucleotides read TGTGCCAGCAGCTCATTGCTAGCGGGGTCCACCGGGGAGCTGTTTTTT. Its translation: CASSSLLAGSTGELFF.

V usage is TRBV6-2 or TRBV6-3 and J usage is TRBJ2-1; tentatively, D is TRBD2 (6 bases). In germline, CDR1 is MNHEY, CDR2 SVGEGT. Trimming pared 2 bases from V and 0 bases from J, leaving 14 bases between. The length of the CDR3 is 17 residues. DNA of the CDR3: TGTGCCAGCAGTTACATCGGGGGATTGAGCTCCTACAATGAGCAGTTCTTC. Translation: CASSYIGGLSSYNEQFF.

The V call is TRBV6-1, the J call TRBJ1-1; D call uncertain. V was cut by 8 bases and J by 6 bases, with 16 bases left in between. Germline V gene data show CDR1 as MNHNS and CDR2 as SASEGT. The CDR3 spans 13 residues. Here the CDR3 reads CASLALQRAEAFF. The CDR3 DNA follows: TGTGCCAGCCTCGCCCTCCAAAGGGCTGAAGCTTTCTTT.

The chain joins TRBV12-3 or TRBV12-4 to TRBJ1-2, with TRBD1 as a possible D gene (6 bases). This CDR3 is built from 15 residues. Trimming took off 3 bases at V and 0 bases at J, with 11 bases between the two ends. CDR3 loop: CASSFRGQANYGYTF. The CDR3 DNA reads TGTGCCAGCAGTTTTAGGGGACAAGCTAACTATGGCTACACCTTC.

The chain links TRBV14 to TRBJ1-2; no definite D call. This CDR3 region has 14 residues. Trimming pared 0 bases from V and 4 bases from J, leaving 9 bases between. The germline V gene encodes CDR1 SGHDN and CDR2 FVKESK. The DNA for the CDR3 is TGTGCCAGCAGCCAAGACCTCTACCTCTATGGCTACACCTTC. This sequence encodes CASSQDLYLYGYTF.

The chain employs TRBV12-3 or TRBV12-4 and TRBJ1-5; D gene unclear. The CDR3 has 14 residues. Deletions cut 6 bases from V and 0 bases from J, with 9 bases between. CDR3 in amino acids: CASSPGDSNQPQHF. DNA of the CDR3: TGTGCCAGCAGCCCGGGAGATAGCAATCAGCCCCAGCATTTT.

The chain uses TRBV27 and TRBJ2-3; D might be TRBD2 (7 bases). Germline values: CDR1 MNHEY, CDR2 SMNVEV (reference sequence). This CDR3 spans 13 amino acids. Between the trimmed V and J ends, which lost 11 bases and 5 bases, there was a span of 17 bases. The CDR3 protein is CAGGRGAGDTQYF. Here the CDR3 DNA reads TGTGCCGGGGGCCGGGGGGCCGGAGATACGCAGTATTTT.

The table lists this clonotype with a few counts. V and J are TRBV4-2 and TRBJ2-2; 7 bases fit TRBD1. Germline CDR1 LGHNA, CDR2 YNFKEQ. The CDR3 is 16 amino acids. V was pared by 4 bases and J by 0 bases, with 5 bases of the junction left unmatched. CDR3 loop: CASSPEGTANTGELFF. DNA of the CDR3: TGTGCCAGCAGCCCAGAGGGGACAGCGAACACCGGGGAGCTGTTTTTT.

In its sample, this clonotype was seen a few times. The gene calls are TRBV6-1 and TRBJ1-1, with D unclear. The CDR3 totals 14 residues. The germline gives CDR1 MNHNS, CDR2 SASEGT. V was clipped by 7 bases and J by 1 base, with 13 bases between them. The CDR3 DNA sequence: TGTGCCAGCACCCTGGGCGGAGGGAACACTGAAGCTTTCTTT. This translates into CASTLGGGNTEAFF.

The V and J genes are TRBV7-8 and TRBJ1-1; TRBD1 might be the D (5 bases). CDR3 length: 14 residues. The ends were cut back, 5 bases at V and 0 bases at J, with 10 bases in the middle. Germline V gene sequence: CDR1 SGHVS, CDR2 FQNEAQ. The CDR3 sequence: CASSLQVMNTEAFF. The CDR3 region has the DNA TGTGCCAGCAGCCTACAGGTTATGAACACTGAAGCTTTCTTT.

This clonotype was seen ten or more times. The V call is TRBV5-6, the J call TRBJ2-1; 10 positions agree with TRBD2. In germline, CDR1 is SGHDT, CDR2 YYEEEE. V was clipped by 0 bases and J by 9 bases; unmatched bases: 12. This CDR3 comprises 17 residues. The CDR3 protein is CASSLVFAAGGHGEQFF. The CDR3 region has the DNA TGTGCCAGCAGCTTGGTGTTTGCAGCGGGGGGGCACGGTGAGCAGTTCTTC. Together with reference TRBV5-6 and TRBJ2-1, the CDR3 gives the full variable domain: DAGVTQSPTHLIKTRGQQVTLRCSPKSGHDTVSWYQQALGQGPQFIFQYYEEEERQRGNFPDRFSGHQFPNYSSELNVNALLLGDSALYLCASSLVFAAGGHGEQFFGPGTRLTVL.

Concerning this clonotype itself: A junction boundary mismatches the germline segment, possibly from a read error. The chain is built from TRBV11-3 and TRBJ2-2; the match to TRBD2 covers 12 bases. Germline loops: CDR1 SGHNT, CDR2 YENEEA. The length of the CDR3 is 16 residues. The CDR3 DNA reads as TGTGCCAGCAGCTCCGGACTAGCGGGAAACACCGGGGAGCTGTTCTTT. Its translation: CASSSGLAGNTGELFF.

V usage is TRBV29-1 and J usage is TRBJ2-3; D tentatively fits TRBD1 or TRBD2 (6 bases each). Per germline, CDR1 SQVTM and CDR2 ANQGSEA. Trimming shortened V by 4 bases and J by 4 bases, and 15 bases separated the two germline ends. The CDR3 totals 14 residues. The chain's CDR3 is CSVGRGGGADTQYF. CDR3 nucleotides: TGCAGCGTTGGCAGGGGAGGTGGAGCAGATACGCAGTATTTT.

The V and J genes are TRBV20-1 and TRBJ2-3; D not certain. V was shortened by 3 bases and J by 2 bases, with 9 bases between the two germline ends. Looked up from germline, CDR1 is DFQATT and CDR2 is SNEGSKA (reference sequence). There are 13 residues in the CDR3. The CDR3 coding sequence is TGCAGTGCTAGTGGGAAATACACAGATACGCAGTATTTT. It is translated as CSASGKYTDTQYF.